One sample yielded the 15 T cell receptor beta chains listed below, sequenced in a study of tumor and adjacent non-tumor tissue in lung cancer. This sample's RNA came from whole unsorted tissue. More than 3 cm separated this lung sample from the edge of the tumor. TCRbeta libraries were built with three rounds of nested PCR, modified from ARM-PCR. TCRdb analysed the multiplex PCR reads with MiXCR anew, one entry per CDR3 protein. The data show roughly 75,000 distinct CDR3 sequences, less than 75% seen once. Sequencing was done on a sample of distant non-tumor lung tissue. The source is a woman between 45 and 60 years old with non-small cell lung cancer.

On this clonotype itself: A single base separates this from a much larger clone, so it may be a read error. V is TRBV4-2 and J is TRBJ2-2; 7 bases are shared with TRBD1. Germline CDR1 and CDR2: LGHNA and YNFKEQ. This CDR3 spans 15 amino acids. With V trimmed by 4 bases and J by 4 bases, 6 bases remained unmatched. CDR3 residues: CASSLGTAITGELFF. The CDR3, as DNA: TGTGCCAGCAGCCTTGGGACAGCGATCACCGGGGAGCTGTTTTTT.

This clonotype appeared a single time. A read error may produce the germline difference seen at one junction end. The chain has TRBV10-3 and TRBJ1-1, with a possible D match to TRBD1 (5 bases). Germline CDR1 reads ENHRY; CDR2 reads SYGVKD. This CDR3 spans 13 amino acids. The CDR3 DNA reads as TGTGCCATCAGTGAAGCCCAAGGGACTGAAGCTCTCTTT. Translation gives CAISEAQGTEALF.

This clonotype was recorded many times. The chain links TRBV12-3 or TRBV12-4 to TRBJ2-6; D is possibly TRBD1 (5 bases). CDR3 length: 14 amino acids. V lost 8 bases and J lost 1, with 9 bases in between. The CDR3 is CASSDSSGANVLTF. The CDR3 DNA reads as TGTGCCAGCTCCGACAGTTCTGGGGCCAACGTCCTGACTTTC.

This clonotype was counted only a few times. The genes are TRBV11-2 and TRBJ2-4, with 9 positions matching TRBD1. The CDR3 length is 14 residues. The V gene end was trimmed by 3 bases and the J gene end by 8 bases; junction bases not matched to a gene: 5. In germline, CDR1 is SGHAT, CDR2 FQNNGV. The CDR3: CASSFTDRGHIQYF. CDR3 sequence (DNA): TGTGCCAGCAGCTTCACGGACAGGGGTCACATTCAGTACTTC.

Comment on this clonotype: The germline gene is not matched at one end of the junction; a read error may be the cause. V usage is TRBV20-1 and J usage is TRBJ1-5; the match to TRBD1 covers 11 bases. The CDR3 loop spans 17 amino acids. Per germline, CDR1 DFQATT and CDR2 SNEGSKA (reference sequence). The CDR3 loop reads CSAARDRGVFSNQPQHF. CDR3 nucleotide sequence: TGCAGTGCTGCCCGGGACAGGGGGGTATTTAGCAATCAGCCACAGCATTTT.

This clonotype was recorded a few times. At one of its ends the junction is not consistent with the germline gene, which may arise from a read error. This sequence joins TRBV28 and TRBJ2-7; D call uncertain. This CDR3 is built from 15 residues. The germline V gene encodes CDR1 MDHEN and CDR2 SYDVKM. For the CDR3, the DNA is TGTGCCAGCAGTTCCCAGCCAGTTCTTTCGAGTGAGCGGTACTTC. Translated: CASSSQPVLSSERYF.

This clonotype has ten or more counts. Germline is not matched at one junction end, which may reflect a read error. The CDR3 region is CAGSDTSSYEQYF. The DNA of the CDR3 is TGTGCCGGCAGCGATACTAGCTCCTACGAGCAGTACTTC. The rearrangement links TRBV6-1 to TRBJ2-7; possible D gene TRBD2, 5 bases. Germline CDR1 MNHNS, CDR2 SASEGT. The CDR3 runs to 13 residues.

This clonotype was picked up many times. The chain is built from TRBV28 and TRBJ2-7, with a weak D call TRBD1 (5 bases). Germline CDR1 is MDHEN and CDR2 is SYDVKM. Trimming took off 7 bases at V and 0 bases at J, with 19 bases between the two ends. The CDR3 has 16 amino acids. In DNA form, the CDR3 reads TGTGCCAGCACCTTAAGCCAAGGGGCAGGCTCCTACGAGCAGTACTTC. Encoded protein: CASTLSQGAGSYEQYF.

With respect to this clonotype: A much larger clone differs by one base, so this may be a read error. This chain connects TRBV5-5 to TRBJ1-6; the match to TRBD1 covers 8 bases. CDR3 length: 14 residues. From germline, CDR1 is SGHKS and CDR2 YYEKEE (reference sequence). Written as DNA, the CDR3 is TGTGCCAGCACCCTCGGACAGGGTAATTCACACCTCCACTTT. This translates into CASTLGQGNSHLHF.

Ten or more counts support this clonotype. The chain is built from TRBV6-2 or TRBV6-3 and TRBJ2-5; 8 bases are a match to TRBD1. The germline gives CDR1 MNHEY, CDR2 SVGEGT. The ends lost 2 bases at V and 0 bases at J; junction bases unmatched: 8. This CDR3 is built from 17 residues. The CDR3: CASSYPAGQVDQETQYF. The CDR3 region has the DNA TGTGCCAGCAGTTACCCGGCGGGACAGGTTGACCAAGAGACCCAGTACTTC.

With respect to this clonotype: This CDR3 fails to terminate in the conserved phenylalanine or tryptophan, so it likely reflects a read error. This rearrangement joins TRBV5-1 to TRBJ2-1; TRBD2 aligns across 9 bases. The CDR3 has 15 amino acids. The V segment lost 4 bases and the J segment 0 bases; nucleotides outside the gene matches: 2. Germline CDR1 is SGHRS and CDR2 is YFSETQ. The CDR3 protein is CASSNSGSSYNEQFI. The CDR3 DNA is TGCGCCAGCAGCAATAGCGGGAGCTCCTACAATGAGCAGTTCATC.

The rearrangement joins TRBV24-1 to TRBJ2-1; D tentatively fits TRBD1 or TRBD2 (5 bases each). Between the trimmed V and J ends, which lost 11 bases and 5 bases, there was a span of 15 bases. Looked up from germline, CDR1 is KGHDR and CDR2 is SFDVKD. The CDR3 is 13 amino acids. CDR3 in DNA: TGTGCCATCCGACAGCGGAGTAACAATGAGCAGTTCTTC. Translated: CAIRQRSNNEQFF.

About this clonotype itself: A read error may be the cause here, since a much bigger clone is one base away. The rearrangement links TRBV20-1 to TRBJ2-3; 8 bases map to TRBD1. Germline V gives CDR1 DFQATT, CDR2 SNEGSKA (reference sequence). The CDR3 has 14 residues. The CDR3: CSAGTGFSIDTQYF. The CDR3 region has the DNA TGCAGTGCTGGGACAGGTTTTAGCATAGATACGCAGTATTTT.

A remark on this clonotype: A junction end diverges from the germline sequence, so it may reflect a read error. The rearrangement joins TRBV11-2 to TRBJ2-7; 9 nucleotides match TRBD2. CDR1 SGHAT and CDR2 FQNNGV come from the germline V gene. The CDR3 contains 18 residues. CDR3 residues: CTSSFVLSGSGNSYEQYF. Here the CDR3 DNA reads TGTACCAGCAGCTTTGTTCTTAGCGGGAGCGGGAACTCCTACGAGCAGTACTTC. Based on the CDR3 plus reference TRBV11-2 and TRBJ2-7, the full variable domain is EAGVAQSPRYKIIEKRQSVAFWCNPISGHATLYWYQQILGQGPKLLIQFQNNGVVDDSQLPKDRFSAERLKGVDSTLKIQPAKLEDSAVYLCTSSFVLSGSGNSYEQYFGPGTRLTVT.

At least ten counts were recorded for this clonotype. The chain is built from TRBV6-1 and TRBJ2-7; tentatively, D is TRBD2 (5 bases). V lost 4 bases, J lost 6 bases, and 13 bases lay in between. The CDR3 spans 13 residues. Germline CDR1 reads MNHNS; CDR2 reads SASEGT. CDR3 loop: CASSAGLSREQYF. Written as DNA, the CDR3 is TGTGCCAGCAGTGCCGGACTCAGCCGCGAGCAGTACTTC.